This section outlines one TCR beta chain sequence together with its context. Its antigen remains unidentified. Some clones are missing from TCRdb's copy, which holds only in-frame ones; the method was immunoSEQ multiplex PCR. The sample lists about 88,000 clones, under 95% occurring once. The source of the sample is a study of graft-versus-host responses after intestinal transplantation. Turning to the study itself: Isolated intestinal, liver-intestinal, or multivisceral transplants were what recipients had.

The sequence was obtained from a human donor who was the organ donor for an intestinal transplant. Here the sequenced sample was unstimulated CD4+ T cells sorted from spleen or lymph node cells, taken before transplant.

DNA for the CDR3: TGTGCCAGCAGCTTATTGACAGGGACTAGCGGGCTGAGGACCCAGTACTTC. Encoded protein: CASSLLTGTSGLRTQYF. The chain uses TRBV11-2 and TRBJ2-5; 12 bases map to TRBD2. This CDR3 is 17 amino acids long. J lost 7 bases, V lost 2 bases, and 11 bases had no gene match. Per germline, CDR1 SGHAT and CDR2 FQNNGV.